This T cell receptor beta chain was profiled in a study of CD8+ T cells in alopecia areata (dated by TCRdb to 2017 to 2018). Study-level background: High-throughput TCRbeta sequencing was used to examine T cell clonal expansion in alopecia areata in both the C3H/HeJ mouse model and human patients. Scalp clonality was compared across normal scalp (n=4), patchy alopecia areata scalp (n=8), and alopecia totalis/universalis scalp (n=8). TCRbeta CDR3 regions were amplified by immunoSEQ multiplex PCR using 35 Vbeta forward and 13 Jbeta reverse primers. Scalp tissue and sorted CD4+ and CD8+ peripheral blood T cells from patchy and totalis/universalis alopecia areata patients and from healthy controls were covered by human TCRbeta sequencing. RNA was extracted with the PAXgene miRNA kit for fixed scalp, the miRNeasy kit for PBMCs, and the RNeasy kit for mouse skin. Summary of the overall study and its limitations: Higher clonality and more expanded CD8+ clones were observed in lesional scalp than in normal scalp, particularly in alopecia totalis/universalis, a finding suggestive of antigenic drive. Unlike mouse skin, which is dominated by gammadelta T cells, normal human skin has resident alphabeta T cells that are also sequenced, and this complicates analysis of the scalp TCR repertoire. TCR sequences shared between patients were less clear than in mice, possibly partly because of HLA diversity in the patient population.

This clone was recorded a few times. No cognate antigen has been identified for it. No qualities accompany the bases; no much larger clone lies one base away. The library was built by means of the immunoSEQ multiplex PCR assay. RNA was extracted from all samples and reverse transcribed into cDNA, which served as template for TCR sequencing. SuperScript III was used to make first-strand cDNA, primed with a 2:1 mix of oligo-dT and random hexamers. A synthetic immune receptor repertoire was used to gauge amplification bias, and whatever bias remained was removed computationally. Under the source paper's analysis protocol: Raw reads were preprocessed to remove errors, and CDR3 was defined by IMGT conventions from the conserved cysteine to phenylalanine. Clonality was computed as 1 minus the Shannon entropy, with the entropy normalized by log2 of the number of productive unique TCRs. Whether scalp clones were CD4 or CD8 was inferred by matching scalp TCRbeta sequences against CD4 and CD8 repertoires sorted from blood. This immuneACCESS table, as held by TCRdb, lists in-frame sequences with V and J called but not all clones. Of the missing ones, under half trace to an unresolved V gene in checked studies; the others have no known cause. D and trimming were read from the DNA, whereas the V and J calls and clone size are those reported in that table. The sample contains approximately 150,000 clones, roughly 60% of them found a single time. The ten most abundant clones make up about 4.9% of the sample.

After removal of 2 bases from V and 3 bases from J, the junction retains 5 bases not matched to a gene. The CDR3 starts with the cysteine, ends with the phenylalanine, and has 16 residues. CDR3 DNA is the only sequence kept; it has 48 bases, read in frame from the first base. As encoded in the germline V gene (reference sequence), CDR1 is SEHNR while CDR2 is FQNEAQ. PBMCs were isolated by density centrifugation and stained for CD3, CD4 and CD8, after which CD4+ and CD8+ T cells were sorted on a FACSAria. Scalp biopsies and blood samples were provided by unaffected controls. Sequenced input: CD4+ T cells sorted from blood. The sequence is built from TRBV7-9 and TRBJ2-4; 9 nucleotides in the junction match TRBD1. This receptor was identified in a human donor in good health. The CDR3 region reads CASSLYDRGVKNIQYF. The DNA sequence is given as TGTGCCAGCAGCTTATATGACAGGGGGGTCAAAAACATTCAGTACTTC.